This TCR beta chain was retrieved from a study of Tregs in tolerant kidney transplant recipients (dated by TCRdb to about 2019). Describing the broader study: Transplants used related donors with nonmyeloablative bone marrow transplantation; mixed chimerism was transient in the human trials. Before combined kidney and bone marrow transplantation, this study identified donor-specific regulatory T cells using TCRbeta sequencing and then followed those same cells after transplant. General conclusions and limits of the study: In tolerant patients, donor-specific Tregs expanded more than Tregs overall, which suggests antigen-driven rather than nonspecific expansion. Although technical replication error seemed to be minimal, the question of biological reproducibility was not addressed directly. The study was limited by small patient numbers, and the findings need validation in larger populations and under other immunosuppression protocols. Expanding Tregs with activated donor B cells appeared to identify the most biologically relevant and donor-specific TCRbeta repertoire. For some patients the PCR primers changed over time, which made it impossible to compare the samples from those patients at the nucleotide level.

For TCRbeta CDR3 sequencing, genomic DNA was extracted from sorted cells using the QIAGEN DNeasy Blood and Tissue Kit. High-throughput TCRbeta CDR3 sequencing, which included PCR amplification with bias correction and internal controls, was done commercially through immunoSEQ. In the source study's methods: A unique productive TCRbeta sequence was defined by the CDR3 nucleotide sequence when primers matched, and otherwise by the CDR3 amino acid sequence together with the Vbeta and Jbeta genes. To correct sorting error, sequences shared between sorted populations at a frequency ratio of 2:1 or less were removed; the rest were assigned to the higher population. Sequences were defined as donor-reactive when expanded at least 5-fold in CFSE-low cells versus unstimulated cells and present at a frequency of at least 0.01% in CFSE-low cells. Jensen-Shannon divergence calculated on the top 100 TCRbeta sequences ranked by frequency was used to measure repertoire divergence. When a sample had multiple sequencing runs, each run was corrected for sorting error separately and the runs were then pooled. TCRdb stores this immuneACCESS table with in-frame sequences only. Part of the clones is absent; in the studies checked, under half of the shortfall reflects unresolved V genes, and no reason is known for the rest. D and trimming come from the DNA, and the V and J calls and clone size come from that table. For this sample the table gives fewer than 65,000 clones, of which 80% to 90% were detected only once. The ten largest clones take up about 2% of the sample.

Comment on this clone: Its binding antigen is unknown. Base-call qualities are not available, and no considerably larger clone is one nucleotide away.

The germline V gene supplies CDR1 SNHLY and CDR2 FYNNEI. The germline ends are 9 bases apart after V is trimmed by 3 bases and J by 1 base. From the cysteine up to the phenylalanine, the CDR3 has a length of 14 residues. Left in the record is the CDR3 DNA by itself, 42 bases read in frame from the first base. Per the publication, the time point label means: blood sample drawn before combined kidney and bone marrow transplant. Unstimulated Tregs (CD4+CD25+CD127-), CD4+ non-Tregs (CD4+CD25-), CD4 and CD8 cells were FACS-sorted from thawed PBMCs. Prior to Treg sorting, thawed PBMCs were rested overnight with 200 to 250 IU/ml IL-2 at 37 degrees C. The patients were 4 recipients of combined kidney and bone marrow transplants from the ITN036ST trial, and samples were available only for these trial subjects. Healthy control blood was processed to PBMCs with a Ficoll density gradient and then cryopreserved, whereas patient PBMCs were collected both before and after transplant.

This TCR came from a human donor who received a combined kidney and bone marrow transplant. The rearrangement combines TRBV2 with TRBJ1-1; the D gene remains uncertain. Sequences were derived from Tregs from blood, sampled before the transplant. The encoded CDR3 is CASSEWEGNTEAFF. The DNA sequence is as follows: TGTGCCAGCAGTGAGTGGGAAGGGAACACTGAAGCTTTCTTT.